The 20 T cell receptor beta chains below were found in one sample sequenced in a study of T cells in Graves' hyperthyroidism and ophthalmopathy. Using RNA transcripts as the source, TCR beta CDR3 regions were amplified. Using the HTBI primer set, a first-round RT-PCR was run on the TCR CDR3. TCRdb reprocessed the multiplex PCR reads via MiXCR and lists one record per CDR3 protein. The table lists about 640,000 distinct CDR3 sequences, around 20% of them singletons, with 34% in the top ten. Specimen: blood. These TCRs come from a man aged 25-40 years with Graves' ophthalmopathy.

This clonotype was picked up many times. The J gene is TRBJ2-7, the V gene TRBV12-3 or TRBV12-4; 7 nucleotides agree with TRBD2. The CDR3 totals 16 residues. V was pared by 5 bases and J by 2 bases, with 12 bases of the junction left unmatched. CDR3 DNA: TGTGCCAGCAGTGCTCAGGGAGCGGGACTTACCTACGAGCAGTACTTC. As protein: CASSAQGAGLTYEQYF.

The chain recombines TRBV7-6 with TRBJ2-1; 7 bases align to TRBD1. Looked up from germline, CDR1 is SGHVS and CDR2 is FNYEAQ. V shed 5 bases and J 10 bases; nucleotides not matched to a gene: 8. This CDR3 has 13 amino acids. CDR3 sequence: CASSVSQGEEQFF. CDR3 nucleotide sequence: TGTGCCAGCAGCGTAAGCCAGGGGGAAGAGCAGTTCTTC.

At least ten counts were recorded for this clonotype. The chain carries TRBV7-2 and TRBJ2-5; maybe TRBD2 (6 bases). The CDR3 runs to 13 residues. Deletions cut 5 bases from V and 2 bases from J, with 9 bases between. The germline gives CDR1 SGHTA, CDR2 FQGNSA. The CDR3 DNA sequence: TGTGCCAGCAGCCGGGACTCTCAAGAGACCCAGTACTTC. Its protein product is CASSRDSQETQYF.

This clonotype was detected many times. CDR3 amino acids: CASSLLGQPQHF. CDR3 in DNA: TGTGCCAGCAGTCTGCTTGGGCAGCCCCAGCATTTT. This chain uses TRBV28 with TRBJ1-5; D uncertain. Germline V gene sequence: CDR1 MDHEN, CDR2 SYDVKM. V lost 5 bases and J 7 bases, leaving 9 bases between the germline ends. The CDR3 length is 12 residues.

This clonotype has a count of ten or more. This rearrangement joins TRBV5-1 to TRBJ1-1; 7 bases are shared with TRBD1. After removal of 0 bases from V and 4 bases from J, the junction contained 3 bases not matched to a gene. Germline-derived CDR1 and CDR2 are SGHRS and YFSETQ. CDR3 size: 14 residues. Here the CDR3 reads CASSLEQGITEAFF. The CDR3 DNA reads TGCGCCAGCAGCTTGGAACAGGGGATCACTGAAGCTTTCTTT.

V is TRBV6-6 and J is TRBJ2-1, with 9 bases that match TRBD2. Germline loops: CDR1 MNHNY, CDR2 SVGAGI (reference sequence). This CDR3 has 16 amino acids. Losses at the gene ends were 2 bases for V and 15 bases for J; bases not matched to a gene: 17. CDR3 DNA sequence: TGTGCCAGCAGTTACGAGGGTAGCGGGAGTATTACCTTCGGGTTCTTC. It is translated as CASSYEGSGSITFGFF.

This clonotype showed up just a few times. The DNA for the CDR3 is TGCAGCGCGTCGGTTGGTGCGACGGGGAACACTGAAGCTTTCTTT. Its translation: CSASVGATGNTEAFF. The genes are TRBV29-1 and TRBJ1-1; D unresolved. Trimming pared 7 bases from V and 1 base from J, leaving 19 bases between. Germline assignment: CDR1 SQVTM and CDR2 ANQGSEA. The length of the CDR3 is 15 residues.

This clonotype has a handful of counts. The V gene is TRBV4-1, the J gene TRBJ2-7; 7 bases align to TRBD1. Germline V gene sequence: CDR1 MGHRA, CDR2 YSYEKL. The CDR3 length is 14 residues. The J segment lost 3 bases and the V segment lost 0 bases, leaving 2 bases of the junction unmatched. The CDR3 here is CASSQDRQGYEQYF. CDR3 bases: TGCGCCAGCAGCCAAGATAGACAGGGCTACGAGCAGTACTTC.

The chain links TRBV27 to TRBJ2-7, with 12 positions matching TRBD2. This CDR3 is 15 amino acids long. J lost 6 bases, V lost 4 bases, and 7 bases had no gene match. CDR1 and CDR2 from the germline V gene are MNHEY and SMNVEV (reference sequence). The chain's CDR3 is CASSSPTSGSPEQYF. The CDR3 region has the DNA TGTGCCAGCAGTTCCCCGACTAGCGGGAGCCCCGAGCAGTACTTC.

This clonotype has only a few counts. This chain joins TRBV28 and TRBJ1-1, with TRBD1 identical over 9 bases. This CDR3 has 16 residues. V lost 2 bases and J lost 6; bases outside the gene matches: 10. Per the germline V gene, CDR1 is MDHEN and CDR2 is SYDVKM. CDR3 residues: CASSLMGQGTIPEAFF. Here the CDR3 DNA reads TGTGCCAGCAGTTTAATGGGACAGGGTACCATCCCTGAAGCTTTCTTT.

The chain has TRBV29-1 and TRBJ2-1, with D hard to call. This CDR3 is built from 13 residues. Germline lookup yields CDR1 SQVTM and CDR2 ANQGSEA. V lost 4 bases and J 5 bases, leaving 12 bases between the germline ends. This CDR3 reads CSVGAVTDNEQFF. The CDR3 DNA is TGCAGCGTTGGGGCTGTCACCGACAATGAGCAGTTCTTC.

This clonotype was detected a few times. The chain has TRBV3-1 and TRBJ1-5, with D uncertain. The CDR3 spans 14 residues. V was clipped by 4 bases and J by 4 bases, with 11 bases between them. Germline V lookup: CDR1 LGHDT, CDR2 YNNKEL (reference sequence). CDR3 amino acids: CASSPRRENQPQHF. The CDR3 DNA sequence: TGTGCCAGCAGCCCCCGACGAGAAAATCAGCCCCAGCATTTT. Based on the CDR3 plus reference TRBV3-1 and TRBJ1-5, the full variable domain is DTAVSQTPKYLVTQMGNDKSIKCEQNLGHDTMYWYKQDSKKFLKIMFSYNNKELIINETVPNRFSPKSPDKAHLNLHINSLELGDSAVYFCASSPRRENQPQHFGDGTRLSIL.

This chain joins TRBV4-3 and TRBJ2-3; a weak D match, TRBD2 (6 bases). Trimming took off 4 bases at V and 5 bases at J, with 16 bases between the two ends. The CDR3 extends over 15 amino acids. Germline CDR1 and CDR2: LGHNA and YSLEER. The CDR3 protein is CASSRGTPEVDTQYF. In nucleotides, the CDR3 is TGCGCCAGCAGCCGAGGGACTCCCGAGGTAGATACGCAGTATTTT.

This clonotype was observed at least ten times. This chain connects TRBV11-2 to TRBJ2-7; D gene uncertain. The V and J ends lost 0 bases and 4 bases respectively, with 7 bases between them. The CDR3 has 13 residues. CDR1 is SGHAT and CDR2 is FQNNGV in the germline V gene. CDR3 residues: CASSLDKRYEQYF. The CDR3 DNA sequence: TGTGCCAGCAGCTTAGATAAACGGTACGAGCAGTACTTC.

This clonotype was detected a few times. The rearrangement uses TRBV20-1 and TRBJ2-7; TRBD2 matches at 7 bases. The CDR3 sequence is 14 residues long. CDR1 is DFQATT and CDR2 is SNEGSKA in the germline V gene (reference sequence). V shed 1 base and J 7 bases; nucleotides not matched to a gene: 10. CDR3 sequence reads: CSARVLAGAGEQYF. CDR3 DNA: TGCAGTGCTAGAGTATTGGCGGGAGCTGGTGAGCAGTACTTC.

This clonotype has at least ten counts. The chain has TRBV5-8 and TRBJ1-5; 7 positions match TRBD1. Trimming cost V 3 bases and J 7 bases; bases outside gene matches: 7. The CDR3 covers 14 residues. Germline CDR1 SGHTS, CDR2 YDEGEE. CDR3 sequence reads: CASSYVGQDQPQHF. In nucleotides, the CDR3 is TGTGCCAGCAGCTACGTTGGACAGGACCAGCCCCAGCATTTT.

This clonotype occurred a few times. V usage is TRBV4-2 and J usage is TRBJ2-1; 9 nucleotides agree with TRBD1. V shed 0 bases and J 5 bases; nucleotides not matched to a gene: 5. The CDR3 is 16 amino acids. CDR1 LGHNA and CDR2 YNFKEQ come from the germline V gene. The CDR3 bases are TGTGCCAGCAGCCAAGATGTCGGACAGGGGAACAATGAGCAGTTCTTC. This encodes CASSQDVGQGNNEQFF.

At least ten counts were recorded for this clonotype. The chain links TRBV20-1 to TRBJ2-7; 7 positions agree with TRBD1. The V gene's germline CDR1 is DFQATT and CDR2 SNEGSKA (reference sequence). J was trimmed by 4 bases and V by 6 bases; bases with no gene match: 9. This CDR3 spans 13 amino acids. The CDR3 region is CSAVDRAGYEQYF. The CDR3 DNA reads TGCAGTGCCGTAGACAGGGCAGGGTACGAGCAGTACTTC.

This clonotype was seen at least ten times. The rearrangement joins TRBV28 to TRBJ1-5, with TRBD1 as a possible D gene (5 bases). The CDR3 is 14 residues long. V gave up 6 bases and J gave up 0 bases, with 9 bases separating them. The germline V gene encodes CDR1 MDHEN and CDR2 SYDVKM. CDR3 loop: CASRQGYSNQPQHF. The CDR3 DNA reads as TGTGCCAGCAGGCAGGGTTATAGCAATCAGCCCCAGCATTTT.

This chain uses TRBV14 with TRBJ2-1; D may be TRBD1 (6 bases). CDR1 is SGHDN and CDR2 is FVKESK in the germline V gene. Trimming took 5 bases from V and 3 from J, leaving 14 bases between them. This CDR3 contains 15 residues. CDR3 amino acids: CASSFLQGIYNEQFF. The CDR3 DNA is TGTGCCAGCAGCTTTCTCCAGGGGATCTACAATGAGCAGTTCTTC.